Detailed here is one T cell receptor (beta chain). These data belong to a study of T-cell reconstitution after alpha-beta-depleted transplantation in children. Preparation of the TCRbeta library involved a method that used unique molecular identifiers. MiXCR was run by TCRdb on the PCR reads, yielding one entry per CDR3 protein. This table has 440,000 or so distinct CDR3 sequences, 43% appearing once. This clonotype was sampled from a girl aged 2-15 years with aplastic anemia, due to receive a stem cell transplant. The sample was PBMCs, taken before TCRalphabeta/CD19-depleted stem cell transplant.

The CDR3 loop is CASSPWGADRVNEQFF. The CDR3, as DNA: TGTGCCAGCAGCCCCTGGGGCGCTGATCGGGTAAATGAGCAGTTCTTC. The genes are TRBV4-2 and TRBJ2-1, with a weak D call TRBD1 (5 bases). The CDR3 extends over 16 amino acids. CDR1 and CDR2 (germline): LGHNA, YNFKEQ. V lost 4 bases and J lost 7, with 20 bases in between.